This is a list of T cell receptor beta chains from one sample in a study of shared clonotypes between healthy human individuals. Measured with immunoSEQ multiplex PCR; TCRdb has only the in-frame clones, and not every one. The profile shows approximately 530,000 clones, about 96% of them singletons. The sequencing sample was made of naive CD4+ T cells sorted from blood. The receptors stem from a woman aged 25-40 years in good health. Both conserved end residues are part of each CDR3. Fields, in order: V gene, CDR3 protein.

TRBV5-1,CASSFNLGQNTEAFF
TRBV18,CASSPDRGDGYTF
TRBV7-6,CASSLGASGSTGELFF
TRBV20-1,CSVRPSGQYF
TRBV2,CASKGAGELFF
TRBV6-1,CASSEAMDSMNTGELFF
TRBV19,CASSLQGANTGELFF
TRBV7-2,CASSLRTDRRAFF
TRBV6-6,CASSWLGIDYEQYF
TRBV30,CACTTWAENSPLHF
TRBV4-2,CASSPIAGNQPQHF
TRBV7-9,CASSLGRLAGDEQFF
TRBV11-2,CASSSKPSYEQYF
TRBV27,CASRNLALSGTDTQYF
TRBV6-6,CAISRTRSGNTIYF
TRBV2,CASSPGLAGGGVEQFF
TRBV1,CTSSQDWPDYEQYF
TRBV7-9,CASRPLGQGRTDTQYF
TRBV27,CASSPKVQGANEQYF
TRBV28,CASSRANSPLHF
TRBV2,CASRLVSVSSYEQYF
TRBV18,CASSPRQGKEKLFF
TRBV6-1,CASWIRIYEQYF
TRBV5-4,CASSPPGDYEQYF
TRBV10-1,CASSPGQVSDQQYF
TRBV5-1,CASSSGTATYEQYF
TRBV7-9,CASRGDTRSTDTQYF
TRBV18,CASGLAGSYEQYF
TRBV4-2,CASSQDRPSYNEQFF
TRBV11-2,CASSLALRQGYTGELFF
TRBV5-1,CASSKNSGGSYNEQFF
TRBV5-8,CASSLGSPNYGYTF
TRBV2,CASSEQAFQETQYF
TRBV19,CASRRTGFGYGYTF
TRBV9,CASSVDGGADTGELFF